These 20 T cell receptor beta chains share one sample of origin, sequenced in a study of blood T cell repertoires in COVID-19. The repertoire was sequenced with immunoSEQ multiplex PCR; TCRdb's copy has only in-frame clones and lacks some. In the table there are about 410,000 clones, around 89% of which are singletons. The sequenced material came from peripheral blood. These receptor sequences come from a middle-aged woman with COVID-19, enrolled during active disease.

The rearrangement joins TRBV4-3 to TRBJ1-2; no reliable D call. The CDR3 loop spans 14 amino acids. Germline V gives CDR1 LGHNA, CDR2 YSLEER. V was trimmed by 1 base and J by 6 bases, leaving 12 bases between them. CDR3 residues: CASSQGSVPNGYTF. DNA for the CDR3: TGCGCCAGCAGCCAAGGGAGCGTTCCTAATGGCTACACCTTC.

This clone appeared a few times. Other nucleotide sequences in the sample specify the same CDR3. The chain links TRBV12-3 or TRBV12-4 to TRBJ1-1; D uncertain. The CDR3 extends over 13 amino acids. The ends were cut back, 6 bases at V and 1 base at J, with 9 bases in the middle. The CDR3: CASSIRGNTEAFF. Here the CDR3 DNA reads TGTGCCAGCAGCATCAGAGGGAACACTGAAGCTTTCTTT.

The rearrangement uses TRBV28 and TRBJ2-7; TRBD1 matches 7 bases. This CDR3 is built from 14 residues. The V gene end was trimmed by 6 bases and the J gene end by 3 bases; junction bases not matched to a gene: 8. Germline assignment: CDR1 MDHEN and CDR2 SYDVKM. The CDR3 DNA reads as TGTGCCAGCAGGCCGACAGGGTCCGTCTACGAGCAGTACTTC. This encodes CASRPTGSVYEQYF.

The J gene is TRBJ1-5, the V gene TRBV5-1; D gene ambiguous. V lost 2 bases and J lost 4, with 7 bases in between. Germline V gene lookup returns CDR1 SGHRS and CDR2 YFSETQ. The CDR3 is 13 amino acids. The CDR3 DNA sequence: TGCGCCAGCAGCTTCGGGGAGAATCAGCCCCAGCATTTT. This gives the protein CASSFGENQPQHF.

The chain links TRBV11-2 to TRBJ2-7; the D gene is possibly TRBD1 (5 bases). The germline V gene has CDR1 SGHAT and CDR2 FQNNGV. The CDR3 consists of 12 residues. Trimming shortened V by 5 bases and J by 6 bases, and 11 bases separated the two germline ends. CDR3 region: CASSPVQGEQYF. The CDR3 bases are TGTGCCAGCAGCCCCGTCCAGGGCGAGCAGTACTTC.

The chain employs TRBV6-6 and TRBJ2-7, with 9 bases matching TRBD1. Per the germline V gene, CDR1 is MNHNY and CDR2 is SVGAGI (reference sequence). CDR3 length equals 14 residues. V lost 6 bases, J lost 3 bases, and 6 bases stayed unmatched. CDR3 coding DNA: TGTGCCAGCAGCCTCCCGACAGGGGGCTACGAGCAGTACTTC. This gives the protein CASSLPTGGYEQYF.

The chain couples TRBV7-8 to TRBJ2-7, with D uncertain. The CDR3 loop spans 13 amino acids. The V and J ends lost 3 bases and 1 base respectively, with 7 bases between them. CDR1 SGHVS and CDR2 FQNEAQ come from the germline V gene. The CDR3 reads CASSLPSSYEQYF. The CDR3 DNA reads TGTGCCAGCAGCTTGCCTAGTTCCTACGAGCAGTACTTC. The variable domain in full, with the rest retrieved from reference TRBV7-8 and TRBJ2-7, is GAGVSQSPRYKVAKRGQDVALRCDPISGHVSLFWYQQALGQGPEFLTYFQNEAQLDKSGLPSDRFFAERPEGSVSTLKIQRTQQEDSAVYLCASSLPSSYEQYFGPGTRLTVT.

V and J are TRBV5-6 and TRBJ1-6, with D unresolved. The CDR3 is 14 residues long. V was pared by 5 bases and J by 5 bases, with 11 bases between. Germline assignment: CDR1 SGHDT and CDR2 YYEEEE. The CDR3 sequence: CASRISVHNSPLHF. Written as DNA, the CDR3 is TGTGCCAGCAGGATCAGCGTCCATAATTCACCCCTCCACTTT.

The chain uses TRBV5-1 and TRBJ2-6; no clear D. The V gene lost 3 bases and the J gene lost 1 base, with 5 bases spanning the gap. This CDR3 has 14 amino acids. Germline V gene sequence: CDR1 SGHRS, CDR2 YFSETQ. CDR3 sequence (DNA): TGCGCCAGCAGCTCCAATTCTGGGGCCAACGTCCTGACTTTC. Translated: CASSSNSGANVLTF.

With regard to this clone: The identical CDR3 is also encoded by other nucleotide sequences in the sample. The J gene is TRBJ1-1, the V gene TRBV18; a weak D match, TRBD1 (5 bases). Germline V gives CDR1 KGHSH, CDR2 LQKENI. V shed 3 bases and J shed 0 bases, with 8 bases lying between them. The length of the CDR3 is 14 residues. The CDR3: CASSPGRVNTEAFF. Here the CDR3 DNA reads TGTGCCAGCTCACCGGGCAGGGTGAACACTGAAGCTTTCTTT.

The rearrangement uses TRBV7-3 and TRBJ2-7; D gene uncertain. The CDR3 extends over 12 amino acids. V gave up 3 bases and J gave up 2 bases, with 5 bases separating them. Germline V gene lookup returns CDR1 SGHTA and CDR2 FQGTGA. In nucleotides, the CDR3 is TGTGCCAGCAGCTTGGCTCCCTACGAGCAGTACTTC. Translation: CASSLAPYEQYF. The full variable domain, its missing parts supplied by reference TRBV7-3 and TRBJ2-7, is GAGVSQTPSNKVTEKGKYVELRCDPISGHTALYWYRQSLGQGPEFLIYFQGTGAADDSGLPNDRFFAVRPEGSVSTLKIQRTERGDSAVYLCASSLAPYEQYFGPGTRLTVT.

This chain joins TRBV9 and TRBJ1-2; 7 bases are shared with TRBD1. The germline CDR1 and CDR2 sequences are SGDLS and YYNGEE. Trimming cost V 4 bases and J 6 bases; bases outside gene matches: 12. This CDR3 contains 15 residues. The CDR3 DNA is TGTGCCAGCAGCACCCGACAGGGCGGAATTGATGGCTACACCTTC. It translates to CASSTRQGGIDGYTF.

The V gene is TRBV7-2, the J gene TRBJ1-6; D not resolved. V was trimmed by 0 bases and J by 7 bases, leaving 16 bases between them. The CDR3 contains 17 residues. Germline CDR1 SGHTA, CDR2 FQGNSA. The CDR3 sequence is CASSLAAGTWYNSPLHF. The CDR3 DNA is TGTGCCAGCAGCTTAGCGGCAGGAACATGGTACAATTCACCCCTCCACTTT.

The gene calls are TRBV28 and TRBJ1-4, with D possibly matching TRBD1 (5 bases). Looked up from germline, CDR1 is MDHEN and CDR2 is SYDVKM. The V and J ends lost 3 bases and 0 bases respectively, with 11 bases between them. The CDR3 runs 16 residues. The DNA for the CDR3 is TGTGCCAGCAGTTTTCTGGGGACTGCAACTAATGAAAAACTGTTTTTT. The encoded protein is CASSFLGTATNEKLFF.

The rearrangement links TRBV6-6 to TRBJ1-1; D ambiguous. CDR1 MNHNY and CDR2 SVGAGI come from the germline V gene (reference sequence). This CDR3 comprises 15 residues. Trimming removed 9 bases at V and 3 bases at J, with 20 bases between. CDR3 sequence reads: CASFTPPRRDTEAFF. The CDR3 region has the DNA TGTGCCAGTTTTACTCCCCCGAGGCGAGACACTGAAGCTTTCTTT.

V is TRBV5-1 and J is TRBJ1-1; D ambiguous. Deletions cut 6 bases from V and 1 base from J, with 13 bases between. Germline V CDR1 and CDR2: SGHRS, YFSETQ. The CDR3 is 14 residues long. The CDR3 DNA reads TGCGCCAGCAATAGAGTAAGTGGGAACACTGAAGCTTTCTTT. Protein: CASNRVSGNTEAFF.

Here the CDR3 reads CASSLRQGSNEQYF. The CDR3 region has the DNA TGTGCCAGCAGTCTCCGACAGGGGAGTAACGAGCAGTACTTC. V gene TRBV27 combines with J gene TRBJ2-7; 8 bases map to TRBD1. This CDR3 has 14 residues. Germline CDR1 MNHEY, CDR2 SMNVEV (reference sequence). V was clipped by 5 bases and J by 5 bases; unmatched bases: 8.

This clone was seen a few times. In DNA form, the CDR3 reads TGTGCCAGCAGAAGACTTTTGCACTCTGGAAACACCATATATTTT. This encodes CASRRLLHSGNTIYF. The J gene is TRBJ1-3, the V gene TRBV19; D remains unclear. Germline V gene sequence: CDR1 LNHDA, CDR2 SQIVND (reference sequence). Trimming stripped 9 bases from V and 0 bases from J, with 15 bases between. The CDR3 loop spans 15 amino acids.

The chain combines TRBV4-3 with TRBJ1-4; D might be TRBD1 (6 bases). The ends were cut back, 0 bases at V and 3 bases at J, with 14 bases in the middle. Germline CDR1 is LGHNA and CDR2 is YSLEER. The CDR3 has 17 residues. The CDR3 loop reads CASSQDPRGSSNEKLFF. CDR3 DNA sequence: TGCGCCAGCAGCCAAGATCCTAGGGGGAGCTCTAATGAAAAACTGTTTTTT.

This clone was found once. The chain couples TRBV12-3 or TRBV12-4 to TRBJ1-5; D remains ambiguous. V dropped 6 bases and J dropped 4 bases, with 10 bases sitting between them. CDR3 size: 13 residues. The CDR3 spells CASSLGENQPQHF. For the CDR3, the DNA is TGTGCCAGCAGCCTAGGAGAAAATCAGCCCCAGCATTTT.